The 18 T cell receptor beta chains in this list originate from one sample, sequenced in a study of monozygotic twins with cystic fibrosis. Profiled with immunoSEQ multiplex PCR; TCRdb holds only in-frame clones, not every one. Of 30,000 to 35,000 clones listed, approximately 96% were seen once; the top ten hold about 0.16%. The sequenced sample consisted of blood. The receptors were sampled from a girl aged 2 to 10 with cystic fibrosis.

The chain has TRBV30 and TRBJ1-1; D remains unclear. V lost 4 bases and J lost 3, with 12 bases in between. The CDR3 totals 13 residues. Germline CDR1 and CDR2: GTSNPN and SVGIG (reference sequence). Written as DNA, the CDR3 is TGTGCCTGGAATATAGCGTTGGACACTGAAGCTTTCTTT. Amino acids: CAWNIALDTEAFF.

The chain has TRBV11-2 and TRBJ1-2, with a weak D call TRBD1 (6 bases). Germline loops: CDR1 SGHAT, CDR2 FQNNGV. CDR3 length equals 15 residues. V was trimmed by 4 bases and J by 1 base, leaving 13 bases between them. The CDR3 DNA follows: TGTGCCAGCAGCTCACTAAGGGGGATTAACTATGGCTACACCTTC. Encoded protein: CASSSLRGINYGYTF.

CDR3 loop: CASRRTGVSDTQYF. The CDR3 coding sequence is TGTGCCAGCAGGAGGACAGGGGTATCCGATACGCAGTATTTT. The chain uses TRBV6-6 and TRBJ2-3, with TRBD1 matching over 9 bases. V lost 6 bases and J lost 6; bases outside the gene matches: 7. Germline V gene data show CDR1 as MNHNY and CDR2 as SVGAGI (reference sequence). The CDR3 is 14 amino acids.

The chain combines TRBV11-1 with TRBJ2-7, with TRBD1 matching 11 bases. CDR1 and CDR2 from the germline V gene are SGHAT and FQDESV (reference sequence). Trimming cost V 4 bases and J 6 bases; bases outside gene matches: 8. There are 15 residues in the CDR3. The CDR3 is CASSSLRDRGGEQYF. CDR3 nucleotides: TGTGCCAGCAGCTCCCTTAGGGACAGGGGGGGCGAGCAGTACTTC.

This chain links TRBV30 with TRBJ2-1, with 13 bases that match TRBD2. Germline CDR1 is GTSNPN and CDR2 is SVGIG (reference sequence). The J segment lost 3 bases and the V segment lost 1 base, leaving 9 bases of the junction unmatched. This CDR3 contains 18 residues. In DNA form, the CDR3 reads TGTGCCTGGAGTGGGCCGGGACTAGCGGGAACACGCTACAATGAGCAGTTCTTC. Translation gives CAWSGPGLAGTRYNEQFF.

The chain carries TRBV7-9 and TRBJ1-1, with 9 bases identical to TRBD1. V shed 9 bases, J shed 0 bases, and the junction held 5 bases outside the gene matches. CDR3 size: 14 residues. The germline V gene encodes CDR1 SEHNR and CDR2 FQNEAQ (reference sequence). The CDR3 DNA sequence: TGTGCCAGTAGAGGGACAGGGATGAACACTGAAGCTTTCTTT. This sequence encodes CASRGTGMNTEAFF.

V usage is TRBV7-2 and J usage is TRBJ2-7, with 7 bases matching TRBD1. The CDR3 totals 15 residues. Looked up from germline, CDR1 is SGHTA and CDR2 is FQGNSA. Trimming cost V 0 bases and J 5 bases; bases outside gene matches: 7. The chain's CDR3 is CASSLALQGVDEQYF. The CDR3 bases are TGTGCCAGCAGCTTAGCCCTCCAGGGGGTAGACGAGCAGTACTTC.

The chain uses TRBV27 and TRBJ2-5, with 9 positions matching TRBD2. Per the germline V gene, CDR1 is MNHEY and CDR2 is SMNVEV (reference sequence). The CDR3 contains 17 residues. With 4 bases clipped from V and 1 base from J, the junction kept 10 bases outside the gene matches. The CDR3, as DNA: TGTGCCAGCAGTTCAGGGTCTAGCGGGGACTTCCAAGAGACCCAGTACTTC. Its protein product is CASSSGSSGDFQETQYF.

The chain combines TRBV28 with TRBJ2-4, with TRBD2 identical over 8 bases. The CDR3 covers 18 residues. V shed 4 bases and J 1 base; nucleotides not matched to a gene: 12. Germline V CDR1 and CDR2: MDHEN, SYDVKM. The CDR3 bases are TGTGCCAGCAGTTACCCCGTAGGGAGCGGGAGTGCCAAAAACATTCAGTACTTC. This codes for CASSYPVGSGSAKNIQYF. Full variable domain (rest looked up from reference TRBV28 and TRBJ2-4): DVKVTQSSRYLVKRTGEKVFLECVQDMDHENMFWYRQDPGLGLRLIYFSYDVKMKEKGDIPEGYSVSREKKERFSLILESASTNQTSMYLCASSYPVGSGSAKNIQYFGAGTRLSVL.

The chain carries TRBV5-8 and TRBJ2-7, with D tentatively TRBD1 or TRBD2 (5 bases each). V lost 2 bases and J lost 5, with 11 bases in between. The germline CDR1 and CDR2 sequences are SGHTS and YDEGEE. The CDR3 spans 13 residues. The CDR3 region has the DNA TGTGCCAGCAGCTTACGGGGCCAGGACGAGCAGTACTTC. This codes for CASSLRGQDEQYF.

The gene calls are TRBV10-1 and TRBJ1-1; 7 bases map to TRBD1. Germline V lookup: CDR1 WNHNN, CDR2 SYGVQD (reference sequence). V gave up 6 bases and J gave up 11 bases; unmatched junction bases: 6. This CDR3 is 11 amino acids long. The CDR3 sequence: CASSQGTEAFF. The CDR3 nucleotides are TGCGCCAGCAGCCAGGGGACAGAGGCTTTCTTT.

This chain links TRBV4-1 with TRBJ2-5; 7 bases align to TRBD2. This CDR3 is 15 amino acids long. V lost 0 bases, J lost 5 bases, and 6 bases stayed unmatched. The germline V gene encodes CDR1 MGHRA and CDR2 YSYEKL. The CDR3 here is CASSQERAGAETQYF. The DNA for the CDR3 is TGCGCCAGCAGCCAAGAAAGGGCGGGAGCGGAGACCCAGTACTTC.

The chain is built from TRBV18 and TRBJ1-1; D remains ambiguous. The CDR3 is 14 amino acids. V was cut by 1 base and J by 1 base, with 7 bases left in between. Germline-derived CDR1 and CDR2 are KGHSH and LQKENI. CDR3 in amino acids: CASSPQTGNTEAFF. DNA of the CDR3: TGTGCCAGCTCACCACAGACGGGGAACACTGAAGCTTTCTTT.

V gene TRBV5-8 combines with J gene TRBJ1-1, with D unresolved. CDR1 is SGHTS and CDR2 is YDEGEE in the germline V gene. The CDR3 is 14 residues long. Trimming removed 5 bases from V and 4 bases from J, with 15 bases in between. CDR3 protein: CASRLFGRVTEAFF. CDR3 nucleotides: TGTGCCAGCAGACTATTTGGTAGGGTCACTGAAGCTTTCTTT.

The chain employs TRBV10-3 and TRBJ1-5; unclear D gene. The V gene's germline CDR1 is ENHRY and CDR2 SYGVKD. Between the trimmed V and J ends, which lost 3 bases and 3 bases, there was a span of 9 bases. The CDR3 consists of 14 residues. The CDR3 DNA follows: TGTGCCATCAGTGATCAGACGAACAATCAGCCCCAGCATTTT. Encoded protein: CAISDQTNNQPQHF.

The chain recombines TRBV12-5 with TRBJ2-7, with 7 bases lining up with TRBD1. The germline V gene has CDR1 LGHNT and CDR2 FRNRAP. The J segment lost 5 bases and the V segment lost 7 bases, leaving 14 bases of the junction unmatched. This CDR3 has 15 residues. Here the CDR3 reads CASDSPDREGHEQYF. CDR3 bases: TGTGCTAGTGACTCACCCGACAGGGAAGGTCACGAGCAGTACTTC. The full variable domain, with the rest looked up from reference TRBV12-5 and TRBJ2-7, is DARVTQTPRHKVTEMGQEVTMRCQPILGHNTVFWYRQTMMQGLELLAYFRNRAPLDDSGMPKDRFSAEMPDATLATLKIQPSEPRDSAVYFCASDSPDREGHEQYFGPGTRLTVT.

The chain couples TRBV19 to TRBJ2-1; TRBD2 aligns across 8 bases. V dropped 5 bases and J dropped 10; count of bases not matched to a gene: 13. Per the germline V gene, CDR1 is LNHDA and CDR2 is SQIVND (reference sequence). The CDR3 is 15 amino acids. The CDR3 region has the DNA TGTGCCAGTAGTCCCGGGGGGGTGGCACGCGAAGAGCAGTTCTTC. Its protein is CASSPGGVAREEQFF.

The genes are TRBV6-5 and TRBJ1-1, with D possibly TRBD1 on 5 matching bases. This CDR3 contains 14 residues. The germline CDR1 and CDR2 sequences are MNHEY and SVGAGI. V lost 6 bases and J lost 11, with 22 bases in between. DNA of the CDR3: TGTGCCAGCAGCCGGAATCTGGGGGGATGGGGGGCTTTCTTT. Translated, it gives CASSRNLGGWGAFF.